This T cell receptor (beta chain) appears in the sequencing data of a study of blood T cell repertoires in COVID-19 (dated by TCRdb to the early 2020s). For the study in its entirety: Samples from collaborators originated in the United States, Italy and Spain and spanned both the acute and convalescent phases of COVID-19. Where HLA class I and class II types were available, the types were taken from metadata supplied by the sample provider, not from assay-based typing. A de-identified subject ID, COVID-19 status, age in years and sex were almost always included in the sample metadata. The material from the prospective study consisted of cDNA or gDNA derived from T cells, B-cell-depleted T cells, or PBMCs. The repertoires were released in a freely available public database meant as a resource for research on the immune response to SARS-CoV-2. Samples came from the ongoing ImmuneRACE study (first 160 participants) plus 1,254 subjects from 6 global collaborators. Subjects who had been exposed to COVID-19, were actively infected with it, or had recovered from it provided the deeply sampled blood TCRbeta repertoires that made up the dataset. What the research found in general, with its limitations: How much clinical and demographic metadata was included differed by source and by participant, and the metadata was provided uncurated.

The count of this clone is one. It has no known antigen specificity. Per-base qualities were not stored, and no clone one base away is much larger. Whole blood was collected in K2EDTA tubes by collaborating institutions according to the institutions' own protocols. For TCRbeta analysis, collaborators shipped samples in one of three forms: frozen whole blood, isolated PBMCs, or DNA extracted from either of those sample types. TCRbeta CDR3 regions were amplified from genomic DNA using the immunoSEQ Assay, a bias-controlled multiplex PCR. The source study handled its data this way. The number of nucleated cells in each sample was estimated from the amplification of reference gene primers within the assay. To quantify the absolute abundance of each unique TCRbeta CDR3 rearrangement, sequence reads were collapsed and filtered. For each sample, productive Simpson clonality was calculated as the square root of Simpson's diversity index over productive rearrangements. This immuneACCESS table, as held by TCRdb, lists in-frame sequences with V and J called but not all clones. Of the missing ones, under half trace to an unresolved V gene in checked studies; the others have no known cause. That table supplies the V and J calls and clone size; D and trimming were determined from the DNA. The sample yields about 200,000 clones; 80% to 90% were counted once. The ten largest clones capture about 6% of the sample.

This TCR derives from an elderly man with acute or convalescent COVID-19. The specimen sequenced was peripheral blood.

DNA sequence: TGTGCCAGCAGCCAAGATATCGGACTAGGCACAGATACGCAGTATTTT. Translation gives CASSQDIGLGTDTQYF. The rearranged segments are TRBV3-1 (or the pseudogene TRBV3-2) and TRBJ2-3; TRBD2 matches 7 bases in the middle. The junction shows trimming of 0 bases on V and 1 base on J, and the gene matches do not reach 4 bases of it. CDR1 and CDR2 (LGHDT, YNNKEL) derive from the germline V gene (reference sequence). Spanning cysteine to phenylalanine, the CDR3 consists of 16 amino acids. This entry keeps only the CDR3 DNA: 48 bases, framed from base 1.